This entry features one T cell receptor (beta chain) sequence. This record comes from a study of shared clonotypes between healthy human individuals. The data were produced by immunoSEQ multiplex PCR, yet TCRdb's version contains in-frame clones alone and is incomplete. The repertoire holds about 1.5 million clones, with nearly 99% as singletons. The CDR3 extends over 16 amino acids. From germline, CDR1 is LNHDA and CDR2 SQIVND (reference sequence). The J segment lost 3 bases and the V segment lost 2 bases, leaving 7 bases of the junction unmatched. The chain couples TRBV19 to TRBJ2-7, with TRBD2 matching 10 bases. The sequenced sample was naive CD4+ T cells sorted from blood. Noted subset: CD45RA+ positively selected. This clonotype originated in a man younger than 45 in good health. CDR3 nucleotides: TGTGCCAGTAGTATAAAAGCGGGAGGGCCTTTCTACGAGCAGTACTTC. Its translation is CASSIKAGGPFYEQYF.